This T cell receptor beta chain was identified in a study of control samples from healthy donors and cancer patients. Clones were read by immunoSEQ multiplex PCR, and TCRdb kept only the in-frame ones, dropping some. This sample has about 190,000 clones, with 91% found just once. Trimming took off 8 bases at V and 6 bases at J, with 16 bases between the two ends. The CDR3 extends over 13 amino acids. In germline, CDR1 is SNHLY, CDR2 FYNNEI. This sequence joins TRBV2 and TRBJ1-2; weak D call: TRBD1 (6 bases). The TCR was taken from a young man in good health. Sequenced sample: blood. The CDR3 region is CASRGWGGDGYTF. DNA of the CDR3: TGTGCCAGCCGAGGGTGGGGGGGCGATGGCTACACCTTC.